This T cell receptor (beta chain) was sequenced in a study of control samples from healthy donors and cancer patients. TCRdb's table, derived via immunoSEQ multiplex PCR, lists solely in-frame clones and lacks some. The table has about 160,000 clones, approximately 94% seen once. From germline, CDR1 is SGHTA and CDR2 FQGNSA. V lost 4 bases to trimming and J lost 6 bases, with 10 bases between them. The CDR3 is 13 amino acids. The chain couples TRBV7-2 to TRBJ2-1, with D unclear. Input material: PBMCs. The TCR sequence derives from a man aged 60 to 75 with colorectal cancer. The CDR3 nucleotides read TGTGCCAGCAGCTCCCGGACCCGCAATGAGCAGTTCTTC. Protein product: CASSSRTRNEQFF.